This T cell receptor beta chain is from a study of blood T cell repertoires in COVID-19. In the study overall: PBMCs, B-cell-depleted T cells, or T cells were the source of the cDNA or gDNA that made up the material.

Authors' processing steps: Reference gene primer amplification gave estimated nucleated cell counts. Produced via immunoSEQ multiplex PCR; TCRdb's table is partial and in-frame only. V and J calls and clone size are as listed in that table; D and trimming were resolved from the DNA. The repertoire includes about 210,000 clones, 92% of them detected once, and approximately 1.2% sits in the top ten. This clone was recorded once. Trimming cost V 4 bases and J 2 bases; bases outside gene matches: 7. Per the germline V gene, CDR1 is SGHNT and CDR2 is YYREEE (reference sequence). CDR3 length equals 17 residues.

The sequence was collected from a man under 40 with acute or convalescent COVID-19. The chain employs TRBV5-4 and TRBJ2-7; TRBD2 agrees at 15 bases. Sequencing was carried out using peripheral blood. CDR3 sequence: CASSPPGLAGGTYEQYF. DNA for the CDR3: TGTGCCAGCAGCCCCCCGGGACTAGCGGGAGGCACCTACGAGCAGTACTTC.